This T cell receptor (beta chain) was documented in a study of T cells in Graves' hyperthyroidism and ophthalmopathy. Study-wide background: Blood from the periphery was taken at initial diagnosis, before any treatment.

Study-wide results and caveats: In simple terms, a model built on 13 V-J features told ophthalmopathy apart from stable hyperthyroidism. In the blood, most expanded thyroid clonotypes above 0.001 appeared as well.

This clonotype was recorded many times. Its antigen is currently unknown. Authors of the study amplified TCR beta CDR3 regions from RNA transcripts. Using the HTBI primer set, a first-round RT-PCR was run on the TCR CDR3. TCRdb ran MiXCR on the multiplex PCR reads and lists one entry per CDR3 protein. Of 450,000 to 550,000 distinct CDR3 sequences listed, approximately 25% are singletons. The sequenced material came from blood. This clonotype was sampled from a woman between 25 and 40 years old with Graves' ophthalmopathy.

The CDR3 DNA reads TGTGCCAGTAGTCCCGGGGAGGGGCGGATCCAGCCCCAGCATTTT. Encoded protein: CASSPGEGRIQPQHF. The rearrangement uses TRBV19 and TRBJ1-5; D possibly corresponds to TRBD1 (5 bases). Germline CDR1 and CDR2: LNHDA and SQIVND (reference sequence). With 5 bases removed from V and 7 bases from J, the gap between germline ends came to 18 bases. This CDR3 spans 15 amino acids.